These 13 T cell receptor beta chains were all obtained from the same sample, sequenced in a study of cytomegalovirus exposure and HLA in healthy donors. This PCR relied on a set of 60 Vbeta primers and 13 Jbeta primers. Assay used: immunoSEQ multiplex PCR; TCRdb lists only in-frame clones, some missing. The table includes 160,000 or so clones, roughly 80% detected once. Sequencing input: PBMCs. The receptors shown here come from a man aged 30 to 45 in good health and CMV-seronegative.

This clone was observed a few times. The rearrangement joins TRBV6-5 to TRBJ2-7; D perhaps matches TRBD2 (6 bases). Germline assignment: CDR1 MNHEY and CDR2 SVGAGI. Deletions cut 2 bases from V and 4 bases from J, with 15 bases between. The CDR3 is made up of 15 amino acids. This CDR3 reads CASSYAGLSFYEQYF. CDR3 coding DNA: TGTGCCAGCAGTTACGCGGGACTGAGCTTTTACGAGCAGTACTTC.

The count of this clone is one. The V and J genes are TRBV4-2 and TRBJ1-4, with D possibly being TRBD1 (5 bases). This CDR3 region has 15 residues. Trimming removed 5 bases at V and 8 bases at J, with 18 bases between. Germline CDR1 LGHNA, CDR2 YNFKEQ. The CDR3 DNA follows: TGTGCCAGCAGCAGGGGCGGGGACCCCCTGGAAAAACTGTTTTTT. This codes for CASSRGGDPLEKLFF.

The rearrangement uses TRBV11-3 and TRBJ2-1; D is undetermined. V was cut by 1 base and J by 5 bases, with 6 bases left in between. CDR1 is SGHNT and CDR2 is YENEEA in the germline V gene. This CDR3 spans 13 amino acids. The CDR3: CASSLGLDNEQFF. CDR3 nucleotides: TGTGCCAGCAGCTTAGGGTTAGACAATGAGCAGTTCTTC.

The count of this clone is one. V is TRBV11-3 and J is TRBJ2-7; the match to TRBD1 covers 10 bases. V was pared by 1 base and J by 3 bases, with 6 bases of the junction left unmatched. Germline V CDR1 and CDR2: SGHNT, YENEEA. There are 16 residues in the CDR3. In nucleotides, the CDR3 is TGTGCCAGCAGCTTAGGGGACAGGGGTTTTTTCTACGAGCAGTACTTC. Its protein is CASSLGDRGFFYEQYF.

The chain recombines TRBV30 with TRBJ1-6; possibly TRBD1 for D (5 bases). Germline CDR1 reads GTSNPN; CDR2 reads SVGIG (reference sequence). This CDR3 comprises 11 residues. The CDR3 bases are TGTGCGGGGGGGAGGCGTTCACCCCTCCACTTT. Translating it yields CAGGRRSPLHF.

The chain links TRBV12-2 to TRBJ2-1; the table's D call TRBD2 went unverified against the DNA. TRBV12-2 is tagged as a pseudogene. The CDR3 runs 16 residues. Here the CDR3 DNA reads TGTGCAAGTCGCTTAGCAAGAGAGAGGGATGGGGATGAGCAGTTCTTC. Its translation: CASRLARERDGDEQFF.

This clone occurred a few times. The chain has TRBV6-5 and TRBJ2-1; possible D gene TRBD1, 5 bases. The V gene's germline CDR1 is MNHEY and CDR2 SVGAGI. The V end was cut by 9 bases, the J end by 7 bases, with 16 bases between. There are 13 residues in the CDR3. DNA for the CDR3: TGTGCCAGACTTAGGGGCGTTCTTAATGAGCAGTTCTTC. Translation gives CARLRGVLNEQFF.

V usage is TRBV19 and J usage is TRBJ2-5; 7 bases match TRBD2. Germline CDR1 LNHDA, CDR2 SQIVND (reference sequence). The V gene end was trimmed by 3 bases and the J gene end by 5 bases; junction bases not matched to a gene: 12. The CDR3 has 16 amino acids. CDR3 sequence: CASSIPGLGSVETQYF. Here the CDR3 DNA reads TGTGCCAGTAGTATCCCTGGACTAGGGTCGGTCGAGACCCAGTACTTC.

The V gene is TRBV19, the J gene TRBJ1-1; no clear D gene. Germline CDR1 reads LNHDA; CDR2 reads SQIVND (reference sequence). V shed 1 base and J shed 5 bases, with 5 bases lying between them. The CDR3 is 12 residues long. The CDR3 loop is CASSIGSTEAFF. The CDR3 coding sequence is TGTGCCAGTAGTATAGGGAGTACTGAAGCTTTCTTT.

This rearrangement joins TRBV10-3 to TRBJ1-2, with 10 bases fitting TRBD1. Germline CDR1 ENHRY, CDR2 SYGVKD. The ends lost 0 bases at V and 5 bases at J; junction bases unmatched: 12. CDR3 size: 18 residues. The CDR3 here is CAISESRDRGHLGYGYTF. The CDR3 DNA follows: TGTGCCATCAGTGAGTCAAGGGACAGGGGACACTTGGGATATGGCTACACCTTC.

The genes are TRBV6-1 and TRBJ2-4, with 11 positions matching TRBD1. Looked up from germline, CDR1 is MNHNS and CDR2 is SASEGT. V lost 6 bases to trimming and J lost 2 bases; unmatched junction nucleotides: 3. CDR3 length: 15 residues. The CDR3 nucleotides are TGTGCCAGCAGAGGACAGGGGGCCCCCAAAAACATTCAGTACTTC. Residues: CASRGQGAPKNIQYF.

The rearrangement links TRBV10-3 to TRBJ2-7, with a tentative D call TRBD2 (6 bases). The germline V gene has CDR1 ENHRY and CDR2 SYGVKD. V was trimmed by 1 base and J by 6 bases, leaving 13 bases between them. The CDR3 length is 14 residues. The CDR3 bases are TGTGCCATCAGTGAGTTGGCGGGATCGGGCGAGCAGTACTTC. Translating gives CAISELAGSGEQYF.

This chain joins TRBV4-2 and TRBJ2-2, with D unresolved. This CDR3 contains 13 residues. V lost 2 bases and J 6 bases, leaving 7 bases between the germline ends. The germline CDR1 and CDR2 sequences are LGHNA and YNFKEQ. The CDR3 loop is CASSQSLAGELFF. CDR3 coding DNA: TGTGCCAGCAGCCAATCCCTAGCCGGGGAGCTGTTTTTT.